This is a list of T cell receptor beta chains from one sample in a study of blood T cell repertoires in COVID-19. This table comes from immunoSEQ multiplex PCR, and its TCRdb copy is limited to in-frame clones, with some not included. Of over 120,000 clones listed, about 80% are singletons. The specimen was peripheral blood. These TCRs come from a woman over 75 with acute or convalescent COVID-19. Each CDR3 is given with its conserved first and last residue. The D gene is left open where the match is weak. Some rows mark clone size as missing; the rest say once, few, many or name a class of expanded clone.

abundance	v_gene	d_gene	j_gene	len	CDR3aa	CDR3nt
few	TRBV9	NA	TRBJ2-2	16	CASSLTGTPNTGELFF	TGTGCCAGCAGCCTTACCGGGACACCTAACACCGGGGAGCTGTTTTTT
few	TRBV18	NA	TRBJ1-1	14	CASSPGGADTEAFF	TGTGCCAGCTCACCAGGGGGCGCGGACACTGAAGCTTTCTTT
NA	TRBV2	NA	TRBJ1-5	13	CASSEVADQPQHF	TGTGCCAGCAGTGAAGTAGCAGACCAGCCCCAGCATTTT
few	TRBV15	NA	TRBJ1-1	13	CATSMGRGTEAFF	TGTGCCACCAGCATGGGGAGGGGGACTGAAGCTTTCTTT
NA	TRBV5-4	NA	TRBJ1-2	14	CASIPLQGGDGYTF	TGTGCCAGCATTCCACTACAGGGTGGGGATGGCTACACCTTC
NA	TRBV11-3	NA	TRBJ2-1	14	CASSLGQVGDEQFF	TGTGCCAGCAGCTTAGGGCAGGTGGGCGATGAGCAGTTCTTC
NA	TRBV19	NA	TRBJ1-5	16	CASSIRQDLSNRPQHF	TGTGCCAGTAGTATCCGACAGGACCTAAGCAATCGGCCCCAGCATTTT
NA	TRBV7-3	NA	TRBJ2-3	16	CASSLTASYEVDTQYF	TGTGCCAGCAGCTTAACTGCTAGCTATGAGGTCGATACGCAGTATTTT
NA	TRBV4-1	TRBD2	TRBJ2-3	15	CASSQPAGGTDTQYF	TGCGCCAGCAGCCAACCAGCGGGGGGCACAGATACGCAGTATTTT
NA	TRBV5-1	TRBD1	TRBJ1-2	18	CASSSLQGARSFNYGYTF	TGCGCCAGCAGCTCCTTACAGGGGGCGCGTTCTTTTAACTATGGCTACACCTTC
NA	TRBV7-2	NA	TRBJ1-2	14	CASSLDSGVSGYTF	TGTGCCAGCAGCTTAGATAGTGGTGTGTCTGGCTACACCTTC
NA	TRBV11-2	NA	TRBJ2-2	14	CASSPGMDTGELFF	TGTGCCAGCAGCCCAGGGATGGACACCGGGGAGCTGTTTTTT
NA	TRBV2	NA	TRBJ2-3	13	CASSGGGADTQYF	TGTGCCAGCAGTGGGGGGGGCGCAGATACGCAGTATTTT
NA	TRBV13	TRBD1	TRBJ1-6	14	CASSRGQGDSPLHF	TGTGCCAGCAGCCGAGGACAGGGTGACTCACCCCTCCACTTT
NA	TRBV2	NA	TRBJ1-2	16	CASSSSPPTLNYGYTF	TGTGCCAGCAGTTCCTCGCCCCCGACACTGAACTATGGCTACACCTTC
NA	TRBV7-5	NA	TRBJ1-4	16	CARSLDRDCLGEKLFF	TGTGCCAGAAGCTTGGATCGGGACTGTTTAGGAGAAAAACTGTTTTTT
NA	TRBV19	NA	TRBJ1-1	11	CVLEVRTEAFF	TGTGTCCTAGAAGTCCGGACTGAAGCTTTCTTT
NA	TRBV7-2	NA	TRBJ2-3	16	CASSDSGTRGTDTQYF	TGTGCCAGCAGCGATTCCGGGACAAGGGGCACAGATACGCAGTATTTT
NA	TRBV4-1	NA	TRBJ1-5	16	CASSPTITGSNQPQHF	TGCGCCAGCAGCCCAACCATAACAGGTAGCAATCAGCCCCAGCATTTT
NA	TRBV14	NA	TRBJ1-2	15	CASSPEWGTNYGYTF	TGTGCCAGCAGCCCCGAGTGGGGCACCAACTATGGCTACACCTTC
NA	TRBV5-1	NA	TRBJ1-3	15	CASSPWTGSGNTIYF	TGCGCCAGCAGCCCCTGGACTGGTTCTGGAAACACCATATATTTT
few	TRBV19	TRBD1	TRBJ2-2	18	CASSPRDRGQTNTGELFF	TGTGCCAGTAGTCCTAGGGACAGGGGGCAGACGAACACCGGGGAGCTGTTTTTT
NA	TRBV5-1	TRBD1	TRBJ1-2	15	CASSLEQGAYYGYTF	TGCGCCAGCAGCTTGGAACAGGGGGCGTACTATGGCTACACCTTC